A selection of T cell receptor beta chains follows, all from one sample in a study of cytomegalovirus exposure and HLA in healthy donors. The protocol was immunoSEQ multiplex PCR, while the TCRdb copy is restricted to in-frame clones and leaves out a portion. The sample lists roughly 160,000 clones, almost 80% occurring once. Material: PBMCs. These TCRs come from a woman aged 50 to 60 in good health and CMV-seronegative. The CDR3 runs from the conserved cysteine through the conserved F or W. Each record gives: D gene, J gene, CDR3 length, clone size, V gene, CDR3 DNA, CDR3 protein. A D gene is named only where the DNA matches it firmly. Expanded clones get a size class; other rows say once, few or many, or leave the size out.

. TRBJ2-2 14 . TRBV7-2 TGTGCCAGCAGCTTCGACAGATACACCGGGGAGCTGTTTTTT CASSFDRYTGELFF
TRBD1 TRBJ2-1 15 . TRBV5-1 TGCGCCAGCAGCGGGGGACAGCAGTCTTACAATGAGCAGTTCTTC CASSGGQQSYNEQFF
. TRBJ1-3 15 . TRBV13 TGTGCCAGCAGCCAGGGTCTCTTCTCTGGAAACACCATATATTTT CASSQGLFSGNTIYF
TRBD2 TRBJ2-7 15 . TRBV6-6 TGTGCCAGCCTAGCGGGAGGGCCATTATCCTACGAGCAGTACTTC CASLAGGPLSYEQYF
TRBD1 TRBJ1-2 16 . TRBV7-2 TGTGCCAGCAGCTTAGGAGGCTCCGGGACAGGCTCTGGCTACACCTTC CASSLGGSGTGSGYTF
TRBD2 TRBJ2-7 16 . TRBV7-2 TGTGCCAGCAGTCCTTTAGCGGGAGGGCCAGCCTACGAGCAGTACTTC CASSPLAGGPAYEQYF
. TRBJ1-3 15 . TRBV28 TGTGCCAGCAGTTCACACCGGGAGGGAGGAAACACCATATATTTT CASSSHREGGNTIYF
. TRBJ2-2 13 . TRBV29-1 TGCAGCGTTGAAATAGGGGGCACCGGGGAGCTGTTTTTT CSVEIGGTGELFF
TRBD1 TRBJ2-7 13 . TRBV6-1 TGTGCCGGCCGACAGGGGGCTATGTACGAGCAGTACTTC CAGRQGAMYEQYF
. TRBJ2-7 15 . TRBV28 TGTGCCAGCAGTTTAGACTCGGGGGTCGGGTACGAGCAGTACTTC CASSLDSGVGYEQYF
TRBD1 TRBJ1-1 17 . TRBV14 TGTGCCAGCAGCCAAGAAGCTTTACCGACAGGGGACACTGAAGCTTTCTTT CASSQEALPTGDTEAFF
. TRBJ2-3 17 . TRBV21-1 TGTGCCAGCAGCAAAGCGCGGACGGGAGATTACACAGATACGCAGTATTTT CASSKARTGDYTDTQYF
TRBD2 TRBJ2-7 16 . TRBV5-1 TGCGCCAGCAGCGCGTCAAGCGGGGTTTGGGGCGACGAGCAGTACTTC CASSASSGVWGDEQYF
. TRBJ1-5 14 once TRBV28 TGTGCCAGCAGTTCCTTTGCAGTCTATCAGCCCCAGCATTTT CASSSFAVYQPQHF
TRBD2 TRBJ2-3 15 . TRBV6-4 TGTGCCAGCAGCGGTAGCGGGGGCACAACAGATACGCAGTATTTT CASSGSGGTTDTQYF
. TRBJ2-5 15 . TRBV5-1 TGCGCCAGCAGCCCCAGGGTAGGGGGGGAAGAGACCCAGTACTTC CASSPRVGGEETQYF
TRBD1 TRBJ2-1 14 . TRBV6-6 TGTGCCCTAAAGGGGACAGGGTATGCGGATGAGCAGTTCTTC CALKGTGYADEQFF
. TRBJ2-1 12 . TRBV19 TGTGCCAGTAGTATGACAAACAATGAGCAGTTCTTC CASSMTNNEQFF
TRBD1 TRBJ1-2 16 . TRBV27 TGTGCCAGCAGTTTACGGGGGACAGGGGCGGGTAGTGGCTACACCTTC CASSLRGTGAGSGYTF
. TRBJ2-7 15 . TRBV5-1 TGCGCCAGCAGCTTGGAAGCAGGGCCTCTTAACGAGCAGTACTTC CASSLEAGPLNEQYF
. TRBJ1-5 13 once TRBV28 TGTGCCAGCAGCAGGACAGTCAATCAGCCCCAGCATTTT CASSRTVNQPQHF
TRBD2 TRBJ2-7 15 . TRBV6-6 TGTGCCAGCAGTATTCTAGCGGGGGGGACCTACGAGCAGTACTTC CASSILAGGTYEQYF
TRBD1 TRBJ1-5 15 . TRBV18 TGTGCCAGCTCACCGAAAGGACAGGGCGGGCAGCCCCAGCATTTT CASSPKGQGGQPQHF
TRBD1 TRBJ2-1 14 . TRBV19 TGTGCCAGGCCTCGGGACAGGGGGCTCTATGAGCAGTTCTTC CARPRDRGLYEQFF
. TRBJ1-2 14 . TRBV5-4 TGTGCCAGCAGCTCGTCCACCGTGAGAGGGCCCTACACCTTC CASSSSTVRGPYTF
TRBD1 TRBJ2-7 13 . TRBV10-3 TGTGCCATCACCGGGACAGGGACCTACGAGCAGTACTTC CAITGTGTYEQYF
. TRBJ2-3 16 . TRBV27 TGTGCCAGCAGTCCCCTTGGTCCGACTAGGCCGAATACGCAGTATTTT CASSPLGPTRPNTQYF
. TRBJ1-6 18 . TRBV5-1 TGCGCCAGCAGCTCACAGGGCCTTCTAAGCTCCTATAATTCACCCCTCCACTTT CASSSQGLLSSYNSPLHF
TRBD1 TRBJ1-6 17 . TRBV18 TGTGCCAGCTCACCACAAACAGGGGGAAGTAGGGTTTCACCCCTCCACTTT CASSPQTGGSRVSPLHF
TRBD2 TRBJ2-5 17 once TRBV28 TGTGCCAGCAGTCCCCGTGGGATTGGGCGGGAGATGGAGACCCAGTACTTC CASSPRGIGREMETQYF
. TRBJ1-2 16 . TRBV9 TGTGCCAGCAGCGTTGATGACGGGGGAGGTCCATATGGCTACACCTTC CASSVDDGGGPYGYTF
. TRBJ1-1 14 . TRBV28 TGTGCCAGCAGGCCTACGACAAGGTACGCTGAAGCTTTCTTT CASRPTTRYAEAFF
TRBD2 TRBJ2-7 15 . TRBV7-2 TGTGCCAGCAGCTTAGATCTAGCGGGGTCCTACGAGCAGTACTTC CASSLDLAGSYEQYF
TRBD1 TRBJ1-5 18 few TRBV28 TGTGCCAGCAGACCCGGGGGGCTGGGACAGGGGGGCAATCAGCCCCAGCATTTT CASRPGGLGQGGNQPQHF
TRBD2 TRBJ2-4 19 . TRBV7-8 TGTGCCAGCAGCTTAGGGCCCCTAGCGGGGGGAAGGTCCAAAAACATTCAGTACTTC CASSLGPLAGGRSKNIQYF
TRBD1 TRBJ2-7 15 . TRBV27 TGTGCCAGCAGTACCTTCTGGGACAGGGACTACGAGCAGTACTTC CASSTFWDRDYEQYF
TRBD1 TRBJ1-5 14 . TRBV5-5 TGTGCCAGCAGCCTGACAGGGGGCGAGGAGCCCCAGCATTTT CASSLTGGEEPQHF
. TRBJ1-4 14 few TRBV5-1 TGCGCCAGCAGCTTGGATACAACTAATGAAAAACTGTTTTTT CASSLDTTNEKLFF
. TRBJ1-1 14 . TRBV9 TGTGCCAGCTCGGGGACACCCGGGAACACTGAAGCTTTCTTT CASSGTPGNTEAFF
. TRBJ1-1 16 . TRBV27 TGTGCCAGCAGTTCCACGTGGGACACGGCGAACGGGGAAGCTTTCTTT CASSSTWDTANGEAFF
. TRBJ2-7 14 . TRBV2 TGTGCCAGCAGTGATCAGGGAACCTCCTACGAGCAGTACTTC CASSDQGTSYEQYF
TRBD1 TRBJ2-5 17 . TRBV5-4 TGTGCCAGCAGCTTCGGGTACACGACAGGGGGCTCAGAGACCCAGTACTTC CASSFGYTTGGSETQYF
TRBD1 TRBJ2-3 15 . TRBV30 TGTGCCTGGAGGGTTGACAGGGGGTTCGAGGATACGCAGTATTTT CAWRVDRGFEDTQYF
TRBD1 TRBJ2-5 19 . TRBV27 TGTGCCAGCAGTTTATCCCGGGACAGGGGGCTCGTTTTCCAAGAGGCCCAGTACTTC CASSLSRDRGLVFQEAQYF
TRBD2 TRBJ2-7 19 . TRBV19 TGTGCCAGTAGCAAGGACGCCGGGACTAGCGGCGGATGGCTCTACGAGCAGTACTTC CASSKDAGTSGGWLYEQYF
. TRBJ1-5 13 . TRBV5-1 TGCGCCAGCTCCAGGGATAGCAATCAGCCCCAGCATTTT CASSRDSNQPQHF
. TRBJ1-1 14 once TRBV2 TGTGCCAGCAGTGAAGGGGCAGGAAGAACTGAAGCTTTCTTT CASSEGAGRTEAFF
TRBD1 TRBJ1-5 15 . TRBV5-8 TGTGCCAGCAGCTTAGGGGGCTATAGCAATCAGCCCCAGCATTTT CASSLGGYSNQPQHF
TRBD1 TRBJ2-7 13 once TRBV27 TGTGCCAGCAGCGACAGGGGGCGAAACGAGCAGTACTTC CASSDRGRNEQYF
. TRBJ2-7 15 . TRBV7-8 TGTGCCAGCAGCCATTCGCGAACCGTCTCCTACGAGCAGTACTTC CASSHSRTVSYEQYF
. TRBJ2-5 15 . TRBV7-9 TGTGCCAGCAGGCCCAGACTGGGGCTAGAAGAGACCCAGTACTTC CASRPRLGLEETQYF
TRBD1 TRBJ2-7 16 . TRBV19 TGTGCCAGTAGTACCTCGGGACAGTTAGGAGCCTACGAGCAGTACTTC CASSTSGQLGAYEQYF
TRBD1 TRBJ2-6 17 . TRBV7-3 TGTGCCAGCAGCTTAAGGGGACAGGGAGCTGGGGCCAACGTCCTGACTTTC CASSLRGQGAGANVLTF
. TRBJ1-1 12 . TRBV28 TGTGCCAGCAGTACCCCCAAGGGGGAAGCTTTCTTT CASSTPKGEAFF
TRBD1 TRBJ1-1 16 . TRBV4-3 TGCGCCACCTTGGGACAGCGAATTTATGAACACACTGAAGCTTTCTTT CATLGQRIYEHTEAFF
TRBD1 TRBJ2-2 18 . TRBV5-4 TGTGCCAGCAGCCTGTTCGCAAAAGACAGGGGGCGAACCGGGGAGCTGTTTTTT CASSLFAKDRGRTGELFF